The 4 T cell receptor beta chains below all came from one sample that was sequenced in a study of shared clonotypes between healthy human individuals. Using immunoSEQ multiplex PCR, the repertoire was profiled, and TCRdb retains in-frame clones only, with some absent. This table holds 2,500,000 or so clones, more than 80% found once. Specimen: naive CD4+ T cells sorted from blood. Regarding subset: CD45RA+ positively selected. These receptors were collected from a man aged 18 to 29 in good health.

V gene TRBV7-2 combines with J gene TRBJ2-1; 7 bases map to TRBD2. Losses at the gene ends were 2 bases for V and 7 bases for J; bases not matched to a gene: 8. Germline CDR1 is SGHTA and CDR2 is FQGNSA. The CDR3 runs to 15 residues. The DNA of the CDR3 is TGTGCCAGCAGCTTAAGGGCGGGAGAAGGTAATGAGCAGTTCTTC. Protein product: CASSLRAGEGNEQFF.

The chain has TRBV14 and TRBJ1-1; TRBD1 might be the D (5 bases). V was cut by 4 bases and J by 2 bases, with 20 bases left in between. In germline, CDR1 is SGHDN, CDR2 FVKESK. The CDR3 length is 17 residues. The CDR3 nucleotides are TGTGCCAGCAGCCTACCCTGGACAAAGCGTGGAAACACTGAAGCTTTCTTT. This encodes CASSLPWTKRGNTEAFF.

About this clone itself: Within the sample, other DNA sequences also encode this same CDR3. The CDR3 loop is CASSPLGGEQFF. The CDR3 DNA follows: TGTGCCAGCTCACCATTGGGCGGTGAGCAGTTCTTC. The chain couples TRBV18 to TRBJ2-1; the D is unclear. The germline CDR1 and CDR2 sequences are KGHSH and LQKENI. Deletions cut 2 bases from V and 9 bases from J, with 8 bases between. This CDR3 comprises 12 residues.

The genes are TRBV19 and TRBJ1-5, with D unresolved. The CDR3 is 16 residues long. Germline CDR1 is LNHDA and CDR2 is SQIVND (reference sequence). Trimming cost V 0 bases and J 4 bases, with 13 bases left between them. Written as DNA, the CDR3 is TGTGCCAGTAGTATAGAGGCAGGCTTCCCGAATCAGCCCCAGCATTTT. Its protein product is CASSIEAGFPNQPQHF.